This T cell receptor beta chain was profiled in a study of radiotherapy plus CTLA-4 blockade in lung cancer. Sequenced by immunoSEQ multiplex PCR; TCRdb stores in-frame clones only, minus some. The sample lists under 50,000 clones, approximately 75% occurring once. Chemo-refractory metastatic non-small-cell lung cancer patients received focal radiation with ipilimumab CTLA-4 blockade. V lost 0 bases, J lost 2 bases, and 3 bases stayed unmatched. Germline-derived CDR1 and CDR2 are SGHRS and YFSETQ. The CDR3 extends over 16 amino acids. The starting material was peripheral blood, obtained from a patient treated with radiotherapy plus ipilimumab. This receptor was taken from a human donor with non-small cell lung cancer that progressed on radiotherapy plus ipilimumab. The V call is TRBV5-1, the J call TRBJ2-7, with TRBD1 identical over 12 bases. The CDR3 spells CASSLDGTGGTYEQYF. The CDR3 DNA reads TGCGCCAGCAGCTTGGACGGGACAGGGGGCACCTACGAGCAGTACTTC.